Below, 6 T cell receptor delta chains from the same sample are listed, as sequenced in a study of γδ T cells in repeated Plasmodium falciparum infection. TCRdb re-processed the multiplex PCR reads via CATT. The table records over 55,000 delta-chain clones, over 1.5% of them present only once. Gammadelta T cells were flow-sorted from PBMC into Vgamma9/Vdelta2+ and Vdelta2-negative populations for bulk analysis. The material sequenced was gamma-delta T cells from blood. Receptors were obtained from a pool of human donors (malaria-infected and uninfected, not separated).

This clone was detected ten times or more. This sequence is one base from a far larger clone and is likely a read error. This rearrangement joins TRDV1 to TRDJ1; 13 bases fit TRDD3. The CDR3 sequence is 23 residues long. Germline V gene data show CDR1 as TSWWSYY and CDR2 as QGS. The CDR3 protein is CALGELIGLGTYWGIRYADKHIF. In DNA, the CDR3 is TGTGCTCTTGGGGAACTTATTGGTCTAGGCACGTACTGGGGGATACGCTATGCCGATAAACACATCTTT.

This clone has ten or more counts. The same CDR3 can be traced to other DNA sequences in this sample. The chain has TRDV1 and TRDJ1; the match to TRDD3 covers 10 bases. Germline CDR1 reads TSWWSYY; CDR2 reads QGS. Trimming at V came to 5 bases and at J to 4 bases, leaving 16 bases not matched to a gene. The CDR3 is 18 residues long. The CDR3 DNA reads as TGTGCTCTTGGGCGATCCTGGTACTGGGGGATTCTTGGCGATAAACTCATCTTT. It translates to CALGRSWYWGILGDKLIF.

This clone was counted many times. The protein recorded in TCRdb matches a much larger clone and deviates from this DNA's translation at residue 20, suggesting a read error; the protein here is obtained by translating the DNA. V is TRDV1 and J is TRDJ1; 10 positions agree with TRDD3. The CDR3 is made up of 22 amino acids. The germline CDR1 and CDR2 sequences are TSWWSYY and QGS. The CDR3 sequence is CALGERPLKAWYWGMRTDKPIF. In DNA form, the CDR3 reads TGTGCTCTTGGGGAACGGCCTTTAAAGGCGTGGTACTGGGGGATGCGAACCGATAAACCCATCTTT.

The sample holds a few counts of this clone. The amino acid sequence in TCRdb belongs to a much larger clone and departs from this DNA's translation at residue 9, likely a sequencing read error; the sequence shown is translated from the DNA. The J gene is TRDJ1, the V gene TRDV1, with TRDD3 as a possible D gene (7 bases). Here the J gene came from matching the DNA to germline, since TCRdb omits it. This CDR3 is built from 28 residues. In germline, CDR1 is TSWWSYY, CDR2 QGS. The V end lost 1 base, the J end lost 4 bases, and 52 bases lay between the germline ends. This CDR3 is CALGERKDGRGKSLRIPRGGWSVDKLIF. CDR3 coding DNA: TGTGCTCTTGGGGAACGAAAGGACGGAAGGGGAAAGTCCCTACGTATTCCTAGGGGGGGATGGTCGGTCGATAAACTCATCTTT.

This clone was detected a few times. A far more abundant clone sits one base away, making this likely a read error. Other DNA sequences of this sample code for an identical CDR3. V is TRDV1 and J is TRDJ1, with 8 bases that match TRDD3. TCRdb does not report a J gene; here it was assigned by matching the DNA to germline references. V trimming: 1 base; J trimming: 2 bases; junction bases outside the gene matches: 27. Germline V gene lookup returns CDR1 TSWWSYY and CDR2 QGS. The CDR3 runs 23 residues. The CDR3 DNA reads TGTGCTCTTGGGGAACGTCCGAGGGCTACACTGGGGGGGCACACCGACCCAACCGATAAACTCATCTTT. Its translation: CALGERPRATLGGHTDPTDKLIF.

This clone was observed at least ten times. A read error likely explains why the TCRdb protein, taken from a much larger clone, differs from this DNA's translation at residue 14; the protein shown is translated from the DNA. The rearrangement joins TRDV2 to TRDJ1; no firm D call. Trimming left V 3 bases short and J 3 bases short, with 28 bases between. This CDR3 has 19 amino acids. Germline V gene sequence: CDR1 GEAIGNYY, CDR2 EKD. The CDR3 loop is CACDQIGTGWDSDADKLIF. In DNA form, the CDR3 reads TGTGCCTGTGACCAGATCGGTACAGGGTGGGACTCGGACGCCGATAAACTCATCTTT.